This T cell receptor beta chain was observed in a study of TIL therapy for anti-PD-1-resistant metastatic lung cancer. General study results and limits: The cohort had more treatment-naive, never-smoker and oncogene-addicted patients than typical. After infusion, TIL clonotypes partly replaced peripheral T cells and declined over months.

Stated time point: pre-treatment sample, taken before nivolumab and TIL therapy. Germline loops: CDR1 SQVTM, CDR2 ANQGSEA. The CDR3 totals 16 residues. V lost 4 bases to trimming and J lost 4 bases; unmatched junction nucleotides: 13. Of note for this clone: No antigen is known for it.

Sequencing used immunoSEQ v3. Each library reached some 2 million read pairs, or 5-6 million at deep level. Produced via immunoSEQ multiplex PCR; TCRdb's table is partial and in-frame only. This table holds approximately 45,000 clones, 79% found once. The sequence came from a man aged 65 to 79 with non-small cell lung cancer. This specimen was blood, taken at baseline. V usage is TRBV29-1 and J usage is TRBJ2-3; 8 nucleotides align to TRBD2. The CDR3 loop reads CSVGVDGRALADTQYF. The CDR3 nucleotides read TGCAGCGTTGGGGTAGACGGGAGGGCCTTGGCAGATACGCAGTATTTT.